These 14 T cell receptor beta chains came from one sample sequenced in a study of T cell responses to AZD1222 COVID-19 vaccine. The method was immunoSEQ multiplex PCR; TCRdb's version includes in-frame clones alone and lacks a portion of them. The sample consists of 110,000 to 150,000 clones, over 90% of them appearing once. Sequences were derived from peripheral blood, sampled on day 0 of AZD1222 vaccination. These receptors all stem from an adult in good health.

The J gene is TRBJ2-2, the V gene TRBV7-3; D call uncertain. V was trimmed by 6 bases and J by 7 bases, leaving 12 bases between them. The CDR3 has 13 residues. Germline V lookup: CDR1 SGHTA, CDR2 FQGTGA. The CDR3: CASSLLLGGELFF. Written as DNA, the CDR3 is TGTGCCAGCAGTCTCCTACTGGGCGGGGAGCTGTTTTTT. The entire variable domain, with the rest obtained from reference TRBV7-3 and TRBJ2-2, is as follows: GAGVSQTPSNKVTEKGKYVELRCDPISGHTALYWYRQSLGQGPEFLIYFQGTGAADDSGLPNDRFFAVRPEGSVSTLKIQRTERGDSAVYLCASSLLLGGELFFGEGSRLTVL.

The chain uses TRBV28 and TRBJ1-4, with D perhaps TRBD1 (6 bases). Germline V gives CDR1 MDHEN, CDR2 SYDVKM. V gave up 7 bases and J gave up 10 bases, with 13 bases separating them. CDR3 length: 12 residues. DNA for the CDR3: TGTGCCAGCAAACAGGGTGGCGGAAAACTGTTTTTT. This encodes CASKQGGGKLFF.

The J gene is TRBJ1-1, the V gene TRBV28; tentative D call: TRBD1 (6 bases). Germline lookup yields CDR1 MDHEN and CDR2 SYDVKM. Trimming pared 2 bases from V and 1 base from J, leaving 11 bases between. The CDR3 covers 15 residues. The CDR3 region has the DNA TGTGCCAGCAGTTTACCTGCAGGGGAGAACACTGAAGCTTTCTTT. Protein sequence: CASSLPAGENTEAFF.

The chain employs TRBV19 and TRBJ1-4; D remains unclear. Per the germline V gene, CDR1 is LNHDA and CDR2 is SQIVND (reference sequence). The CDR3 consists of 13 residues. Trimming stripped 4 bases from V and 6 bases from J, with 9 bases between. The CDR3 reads CASSKGPDEKLFF. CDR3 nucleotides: TGTGCCAGTAGTAAAGGACCCGATGAAAAACTGTTTTTT.

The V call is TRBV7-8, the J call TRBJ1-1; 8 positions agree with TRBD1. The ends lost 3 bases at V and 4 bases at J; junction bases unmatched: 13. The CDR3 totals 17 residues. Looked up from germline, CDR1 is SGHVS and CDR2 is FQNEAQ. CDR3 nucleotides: TGTGCCAGCAGCTTGACCCCAGGGGGCGTTTTGAGCACTGAAGCTTTCTTT. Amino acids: CASSLTPGGVLSTEAFF.

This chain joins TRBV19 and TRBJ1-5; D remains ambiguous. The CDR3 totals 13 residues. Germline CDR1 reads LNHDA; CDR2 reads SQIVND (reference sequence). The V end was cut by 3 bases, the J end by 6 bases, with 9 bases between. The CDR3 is CASSMEGFQPQHF. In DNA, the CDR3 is TGTGCCAGTAGTATGGAGGGATTTCAGCCCCAGCATTTT.

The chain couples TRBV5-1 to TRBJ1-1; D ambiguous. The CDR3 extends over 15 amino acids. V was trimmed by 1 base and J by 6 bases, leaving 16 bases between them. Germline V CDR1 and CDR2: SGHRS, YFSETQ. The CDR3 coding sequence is TGCGCCAGCAGCTTGTCCGGGGATAATAAATCTGAAGCTTTCTTT. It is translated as CASSLSGDNKSEAFF.

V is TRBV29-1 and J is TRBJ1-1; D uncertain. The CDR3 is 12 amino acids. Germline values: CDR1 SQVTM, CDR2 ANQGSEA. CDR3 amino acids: CSGAEPDTEAFF. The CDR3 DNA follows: TGCAGTGGTGCGGAACCGGACACTGAAGCTTTCTTT.

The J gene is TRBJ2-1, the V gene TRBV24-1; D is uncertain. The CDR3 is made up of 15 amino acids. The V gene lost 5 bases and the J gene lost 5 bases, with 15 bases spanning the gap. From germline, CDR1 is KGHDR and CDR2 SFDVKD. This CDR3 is CATSGYPKTHNEQFF. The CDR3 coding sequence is TGTGCCACCAGTGGGTACCCGAAAACCCACAATGAGCAGTTCTTC.

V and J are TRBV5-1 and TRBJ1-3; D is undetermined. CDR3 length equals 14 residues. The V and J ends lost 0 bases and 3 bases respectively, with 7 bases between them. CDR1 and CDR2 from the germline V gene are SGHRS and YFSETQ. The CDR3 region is CASSLDHSGNTIYF. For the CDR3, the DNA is TGCGCCAGCAGCTTGGACCACAGTGGAAACACCATATATTTT.

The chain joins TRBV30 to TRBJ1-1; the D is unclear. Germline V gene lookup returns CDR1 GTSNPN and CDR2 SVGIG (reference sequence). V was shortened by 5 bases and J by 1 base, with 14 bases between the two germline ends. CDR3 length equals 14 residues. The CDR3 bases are TGTGCCTGGGGGGATTGGTGGGGGAACACTGAAGCTTTCTTT. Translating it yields CAWGDWWGNTEAFF.

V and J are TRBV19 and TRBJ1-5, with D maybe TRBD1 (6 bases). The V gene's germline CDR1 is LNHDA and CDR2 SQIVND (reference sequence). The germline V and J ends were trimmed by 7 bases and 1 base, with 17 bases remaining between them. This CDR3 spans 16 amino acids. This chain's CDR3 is CASTLRGGTSNQPQHF. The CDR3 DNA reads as TGTGCCAGTACCCTCAGGGGAGGGACGAGCAATCAGCCCCAGCATTTT.

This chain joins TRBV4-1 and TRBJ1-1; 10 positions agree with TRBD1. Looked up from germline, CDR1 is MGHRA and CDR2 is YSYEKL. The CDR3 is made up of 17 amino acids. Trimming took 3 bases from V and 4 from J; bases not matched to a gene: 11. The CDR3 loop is CASSQPFPDRGPTEAFF. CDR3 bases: TGCGCCAGCAGCCAGCCCTTCCCTGACAGGGGGCCCACTGAAGCTTTCTTT.

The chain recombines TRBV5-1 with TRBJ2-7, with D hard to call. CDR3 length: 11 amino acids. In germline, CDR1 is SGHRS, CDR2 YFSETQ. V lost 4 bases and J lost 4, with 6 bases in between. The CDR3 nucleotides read TGCGCCAGCAGCGCGGAATACGAGCAGTACTTC. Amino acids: CASSAEYEQYF.